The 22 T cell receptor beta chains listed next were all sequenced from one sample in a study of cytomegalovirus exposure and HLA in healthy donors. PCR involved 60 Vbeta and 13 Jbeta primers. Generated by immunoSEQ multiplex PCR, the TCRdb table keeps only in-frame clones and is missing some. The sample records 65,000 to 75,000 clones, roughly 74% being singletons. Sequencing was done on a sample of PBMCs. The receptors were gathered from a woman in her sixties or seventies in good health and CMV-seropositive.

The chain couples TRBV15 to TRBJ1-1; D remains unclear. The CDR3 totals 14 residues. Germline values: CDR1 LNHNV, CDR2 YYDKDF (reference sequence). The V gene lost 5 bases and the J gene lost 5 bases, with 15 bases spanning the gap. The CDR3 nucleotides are TGTGCCACCAGCCCGACGGCCGGGGTGACTGAAGCTTTCTTT. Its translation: CATSPTAGVTEAFF.

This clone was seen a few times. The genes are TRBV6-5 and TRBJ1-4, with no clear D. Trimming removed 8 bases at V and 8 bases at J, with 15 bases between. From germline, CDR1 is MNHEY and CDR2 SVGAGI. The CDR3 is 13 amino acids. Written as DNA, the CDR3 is TGTGCCAGCGGTACCGGGCGAGGGGAAAAACTGTTTTTT. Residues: CASGTGRGEKLFF.

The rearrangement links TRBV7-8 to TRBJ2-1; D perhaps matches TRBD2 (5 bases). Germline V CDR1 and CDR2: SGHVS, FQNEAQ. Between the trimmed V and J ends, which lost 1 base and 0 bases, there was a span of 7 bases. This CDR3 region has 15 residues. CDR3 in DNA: TGTGCCAGCAGCTTAGAAGAGGGCTCCTACAATGAGCAGTTCTTC. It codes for CASSLEEGSYNEQFF.

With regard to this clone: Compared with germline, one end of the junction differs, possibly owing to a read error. CDR3 DNA sequence: TGTGCCAGCCCACCAGGGACAGGGTATCAGCCCCAGCATTTT. Residues: CASPPGTGYQPQHF. This chain joins TRBV18 and TRBJ1-5; 9 bases fit TRBD1. From germline, CDR1 is KGHSH and CDR2 LQKENI. The CDR3 has 14 residues. Filled out from reference TRBV18 and TRBJ1-5, the complete variable domain reads NAGVMQNPRHLVRRRGQEARLRCSPMKGHSHVYWYRQLPEEGLKFMVYLQKENIIDESGMPKERFSAEFPKEGPSILRIQQVVRGDSAAYFCASPPGTGYQPQHFGDGTRLSIL.

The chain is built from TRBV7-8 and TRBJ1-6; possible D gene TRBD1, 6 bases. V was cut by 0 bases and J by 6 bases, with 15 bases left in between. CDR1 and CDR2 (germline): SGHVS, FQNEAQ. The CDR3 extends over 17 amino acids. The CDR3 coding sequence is TGTGCCAGCAGCTTAGCAGGCTCCGGGACACCTAATTCACCCCTCCACTTT. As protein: CASSLAGSGTPNSPLHF.

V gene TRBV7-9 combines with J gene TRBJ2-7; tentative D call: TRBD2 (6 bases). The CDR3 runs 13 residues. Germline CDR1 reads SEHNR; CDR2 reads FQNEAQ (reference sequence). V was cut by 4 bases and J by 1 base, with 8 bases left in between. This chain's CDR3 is CASSSGGSYEQYF. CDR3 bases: TGTGCCAGCAGCTCCGGGGGATCCTACGAGCAGTACTTC. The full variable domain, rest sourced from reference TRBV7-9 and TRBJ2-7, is DTGVSQNPRHKITKRGQNVTFRCDPISEHNRLYWYRQTLGQGPEFLTYFQNEAQLEKSRLLSDRFSAERPKGSFSTLEIQRTEQGDSAMYLCASSSGGSYEQYFGPGTRLTVT.

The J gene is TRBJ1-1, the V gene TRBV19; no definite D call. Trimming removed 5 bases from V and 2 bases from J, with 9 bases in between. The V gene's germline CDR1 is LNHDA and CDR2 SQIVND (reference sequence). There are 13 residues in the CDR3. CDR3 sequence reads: CASSFGRNTEAFF. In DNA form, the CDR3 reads TGTGCCAGTAGTTTTGGGAGAAACACTGAAGCTTTCTTT.

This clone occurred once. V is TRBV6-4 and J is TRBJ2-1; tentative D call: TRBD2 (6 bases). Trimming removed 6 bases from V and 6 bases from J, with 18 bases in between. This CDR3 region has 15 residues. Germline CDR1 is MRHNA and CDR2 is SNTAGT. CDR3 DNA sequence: TGTGCCAGCAGCCTACTAGCAGATAGGGTCAATGAGCAGTTCTTC. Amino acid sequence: CASSLLADRVNEQFF.

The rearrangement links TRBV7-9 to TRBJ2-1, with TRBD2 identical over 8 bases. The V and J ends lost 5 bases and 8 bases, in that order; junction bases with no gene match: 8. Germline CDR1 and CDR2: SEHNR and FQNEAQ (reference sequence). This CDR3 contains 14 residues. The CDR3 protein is CASSPGGAVDEQFF. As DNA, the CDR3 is TGTGCCAGCAGCCCGGGGGGGGCGGTCGATGAGCAGTTCTTC.

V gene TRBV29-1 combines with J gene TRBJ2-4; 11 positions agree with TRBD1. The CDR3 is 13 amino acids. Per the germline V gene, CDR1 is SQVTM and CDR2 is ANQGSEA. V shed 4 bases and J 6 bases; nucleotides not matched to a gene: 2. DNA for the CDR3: TGCAGCGTTGGGGACAGGGGGGGAAACATTCAGTACTTC. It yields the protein CSVGDRGGNIQYF.

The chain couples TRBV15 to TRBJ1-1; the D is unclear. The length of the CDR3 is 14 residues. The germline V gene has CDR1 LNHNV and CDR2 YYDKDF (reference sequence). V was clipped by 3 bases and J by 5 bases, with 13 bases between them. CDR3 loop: CATSRAAEGTEAFF. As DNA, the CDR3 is TGTGCCACCAGCAGGGCTGCCGAGGGAACTGAAGCTTTCTTT.

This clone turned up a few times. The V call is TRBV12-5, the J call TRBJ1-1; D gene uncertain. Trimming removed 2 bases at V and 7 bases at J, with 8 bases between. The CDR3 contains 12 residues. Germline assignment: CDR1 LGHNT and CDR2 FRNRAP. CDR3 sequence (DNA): TGTGCTAGTGGTTTGTCAGGTCGTGAAGCTTTCTTT. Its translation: CASGLSGREAFF.

CDR3 amino acids: CASSEGDSIAYEQYF. CDR3 nucleotide sequence: TGCGCCAGCAGTGAGGGGGACAGCATAGCCTACGAGCAGTACTTC. The V call is TRBV10-1, the J call TRBJ2-7; 7 nucleotides align to TRBD1. V lost 2 bases, J lost 2 bases, and 6 bases stayed unmatched. Germline values: CDR1 WNHNN, CDR2 SYGVQD (reference sequence). The CDR3 is 15 amino acids.

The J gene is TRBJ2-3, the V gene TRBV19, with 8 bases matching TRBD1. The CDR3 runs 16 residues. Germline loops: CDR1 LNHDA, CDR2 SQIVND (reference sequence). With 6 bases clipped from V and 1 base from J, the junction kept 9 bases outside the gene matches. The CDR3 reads CASRPTGQGGTDTQYF. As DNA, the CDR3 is TGTGCCAGTAGGCCCACTGGACAGGGTGGCACAGATACGCAGTATTTT.

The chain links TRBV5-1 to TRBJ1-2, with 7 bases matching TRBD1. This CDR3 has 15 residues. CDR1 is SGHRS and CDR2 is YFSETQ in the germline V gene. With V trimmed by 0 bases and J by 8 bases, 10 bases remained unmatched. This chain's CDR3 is CASSLDSGTASGYTF. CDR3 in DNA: TGCGCCAGCAGCTTGGATTCCGGGACAGCGTCCGGCTACACCTTC.

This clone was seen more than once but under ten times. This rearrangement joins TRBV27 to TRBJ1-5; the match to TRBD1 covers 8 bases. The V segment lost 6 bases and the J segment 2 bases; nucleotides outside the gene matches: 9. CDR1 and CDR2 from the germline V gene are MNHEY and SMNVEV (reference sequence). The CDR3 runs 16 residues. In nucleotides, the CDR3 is TGTGCCAGCAGAGTAGCAGGGGGCTTGGGCAATCAGCCCCAGCATTTT. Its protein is CASRVAGGLGNQPQHF.

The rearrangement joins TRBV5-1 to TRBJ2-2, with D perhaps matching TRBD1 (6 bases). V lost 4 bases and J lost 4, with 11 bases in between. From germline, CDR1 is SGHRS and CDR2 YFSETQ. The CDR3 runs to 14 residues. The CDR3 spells CASSRDTSTGELFF. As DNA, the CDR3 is TGCGCCAGCAGCCGGGACACATCCACCGGGGAGCTGTTTTTT.

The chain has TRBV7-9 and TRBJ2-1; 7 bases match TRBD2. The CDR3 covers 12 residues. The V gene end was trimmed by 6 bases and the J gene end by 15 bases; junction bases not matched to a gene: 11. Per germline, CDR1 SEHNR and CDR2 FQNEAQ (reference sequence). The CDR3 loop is CASSSYVGTTFF. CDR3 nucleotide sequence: TGTGCCAGCAGTTCGTACGTCGGGACTACGTTCTTC.

CDR3 sequence (DNA): TGCGCCAGCAGCGAGGGACAGGGAAGCTCCTACGAGCAGTACTTC. This translates into CASSEGQGSSYEQYF. V gene TRBV5-1 combines with J gene TRBJ2-7, with TRBD1 matching over 9 bases. The ends lost 4 bases at V and 0 bases at J; junction bases unmatched: 5. The germline V gene has CDR1 SGHRS and CDR2 YFSETQ. The CDR3 extends over 15 amino acids. Variable domain in full (rest from reference TRBV5-1 and TRBJ2-7): KAGVTQTPRYLIKTRGQQVTLSCSPISGHRSVSWYQQTPGQGLQFLFEYFSETQRNKGNFPGRFSGRQFSNSRSEMNVSTLELGDSALYLCASSEGQGSSYEQYFGPGTRLTVT.

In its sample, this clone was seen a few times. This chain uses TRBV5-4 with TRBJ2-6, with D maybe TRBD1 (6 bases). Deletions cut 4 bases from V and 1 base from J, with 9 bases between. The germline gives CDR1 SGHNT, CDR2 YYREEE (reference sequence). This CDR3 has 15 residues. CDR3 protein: CASSARGSGANVLTF. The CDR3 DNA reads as TGTGCCAGCAGCGCCAGGGGTTCTGGGGCCAACGTCCTGACTTTC.

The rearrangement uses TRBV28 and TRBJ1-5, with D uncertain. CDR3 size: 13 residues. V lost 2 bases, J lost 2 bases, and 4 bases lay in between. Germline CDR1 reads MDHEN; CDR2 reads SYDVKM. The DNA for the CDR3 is TGTGCCAGCAGTTTACAGGGCAATCAGCCCCAGCATTTT. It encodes CASSLQGNQPQHF.

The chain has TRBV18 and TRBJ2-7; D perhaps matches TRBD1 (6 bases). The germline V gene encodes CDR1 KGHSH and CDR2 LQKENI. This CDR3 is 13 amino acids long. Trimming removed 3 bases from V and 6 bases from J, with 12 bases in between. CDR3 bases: TGTGCCAGCTCACCCAACAGGGATGGCGAGCAGTACTTC. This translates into CASSPNRDGEQYF.